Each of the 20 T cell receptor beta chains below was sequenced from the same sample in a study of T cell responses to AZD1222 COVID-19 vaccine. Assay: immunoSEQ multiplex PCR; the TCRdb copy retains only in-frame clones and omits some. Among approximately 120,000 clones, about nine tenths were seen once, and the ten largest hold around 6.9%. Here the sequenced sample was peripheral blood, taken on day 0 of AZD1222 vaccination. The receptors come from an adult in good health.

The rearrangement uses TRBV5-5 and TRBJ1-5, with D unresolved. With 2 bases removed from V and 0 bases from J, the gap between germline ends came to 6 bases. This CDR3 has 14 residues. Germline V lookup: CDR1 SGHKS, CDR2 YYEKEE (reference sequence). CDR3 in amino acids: CASSLRNSNQPQHF. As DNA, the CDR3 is TGTGCCAGCAGCTTACGGAATAGCAATCAGCCCCAGCATTTT.

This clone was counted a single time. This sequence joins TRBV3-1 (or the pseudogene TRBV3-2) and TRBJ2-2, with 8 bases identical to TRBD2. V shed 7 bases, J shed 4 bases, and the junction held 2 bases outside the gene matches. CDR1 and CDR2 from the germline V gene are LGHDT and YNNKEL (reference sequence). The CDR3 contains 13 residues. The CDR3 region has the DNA TGTGCCAGCAACCGGGGGGGCACCGGGGAGCTGTTTTTT. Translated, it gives CASNRGGTGELFF.

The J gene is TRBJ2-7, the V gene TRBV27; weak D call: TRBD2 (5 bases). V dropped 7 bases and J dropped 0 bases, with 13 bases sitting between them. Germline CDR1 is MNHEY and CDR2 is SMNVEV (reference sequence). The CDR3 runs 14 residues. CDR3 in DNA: TGTGCCAGCACCGAACATCGGGGCTCCTACGAGCAGTACTTC. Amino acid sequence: CASTEHRGSYEQYF.

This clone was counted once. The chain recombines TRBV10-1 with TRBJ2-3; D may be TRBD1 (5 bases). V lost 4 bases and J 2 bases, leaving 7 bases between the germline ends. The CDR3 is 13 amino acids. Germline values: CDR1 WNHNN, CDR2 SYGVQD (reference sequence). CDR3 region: CASSGQLTDTQYF. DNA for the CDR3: TGCGCCAGCAGTGGACAGCTCACAGATACGCAGTATTTT.

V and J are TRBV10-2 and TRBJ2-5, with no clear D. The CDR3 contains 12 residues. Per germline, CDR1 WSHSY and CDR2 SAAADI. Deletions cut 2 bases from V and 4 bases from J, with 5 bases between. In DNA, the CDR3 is TGCGCCAGCAGTGAGACCGGAGAGACCCAGTACTTC. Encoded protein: CASSETGETQYF.

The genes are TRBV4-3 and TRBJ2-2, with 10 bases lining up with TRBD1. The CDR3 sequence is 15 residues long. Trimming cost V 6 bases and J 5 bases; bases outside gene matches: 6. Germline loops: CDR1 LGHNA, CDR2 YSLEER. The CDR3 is CASSRDRGGTGELFF. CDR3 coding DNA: TGCGCCAGCAGTAGGGACAGGGGAGGGACCGGGGAGCTGTTTTTT.

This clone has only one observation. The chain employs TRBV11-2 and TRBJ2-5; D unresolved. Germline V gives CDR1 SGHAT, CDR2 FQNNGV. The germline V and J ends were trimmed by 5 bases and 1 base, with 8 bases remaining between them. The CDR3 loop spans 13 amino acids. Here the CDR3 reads CASSHMGQETQYF. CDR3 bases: TGTGCCAGCAGCCACATGGGCCAAGAGACCCAGTACTTC. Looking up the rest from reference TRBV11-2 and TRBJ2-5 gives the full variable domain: EAGVAQSPRYKIIEKRQSVAFWCNPISGHATLYWYQQILGQGPKLLIQFQNNGVVDDSQLPKDRFSAERLKGVDSTLKIQPAKLEDSAVYLCASSHMGQETQYFGPGTRLLVL.

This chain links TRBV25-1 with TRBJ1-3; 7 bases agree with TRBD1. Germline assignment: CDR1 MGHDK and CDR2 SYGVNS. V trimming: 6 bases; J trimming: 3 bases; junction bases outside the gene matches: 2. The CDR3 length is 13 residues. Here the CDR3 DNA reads TGTGCCAGCAGCCGGACAGGTGGAAACACCATATATTTT. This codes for CASSRTGGNTIYF.

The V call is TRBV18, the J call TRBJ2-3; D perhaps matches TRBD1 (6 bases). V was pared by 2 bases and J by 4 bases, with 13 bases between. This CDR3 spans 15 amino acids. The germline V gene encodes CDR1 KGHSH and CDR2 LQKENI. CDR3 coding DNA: TGTGCCAGCTCACCAAAGGGCAGGGGCGCAGATACGCAGTATTTT. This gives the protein CASSPKGRGADTQYF.

The DNA for the CDR3 is TGTGCCAGCAGCCTGGGGGGGGGTAGCAATCAGCCCCAGCATTTT. Translation: CASSLGGGSNQPQHF. The V call is TRBV5-4, the J call TRBJ1-5; maybe TRBD1 (5 bases). The CDR3 covers 15 residues. In germline, CDR1 is SGHNT, CDR2 YYREEE (reference sequence). V dropped 4 bases and J dropped 0 bases, with 11 bases sitting between them. Complete variable domain (other parts from reference TRBV5-4 and TRBJ1-5): ETGVTQSPTHLIKTRGQQVTLRCSSQSGHNTVSWYQQALGQGPQFIFQYYREEENGRGNFPPRFSGLQFPNYSSELNVNALELDDSALYLCASSLGGGSNQPQHFGDGTRLSIL.

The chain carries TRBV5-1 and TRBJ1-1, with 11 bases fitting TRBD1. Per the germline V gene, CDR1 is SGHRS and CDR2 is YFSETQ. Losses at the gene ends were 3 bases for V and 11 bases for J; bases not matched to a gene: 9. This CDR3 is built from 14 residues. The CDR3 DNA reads TGCGCCAGCAGCTCCGGGACAGGGGGTCAGGGGGCTTTCTTT. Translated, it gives CASSSGTGGQGAFF.

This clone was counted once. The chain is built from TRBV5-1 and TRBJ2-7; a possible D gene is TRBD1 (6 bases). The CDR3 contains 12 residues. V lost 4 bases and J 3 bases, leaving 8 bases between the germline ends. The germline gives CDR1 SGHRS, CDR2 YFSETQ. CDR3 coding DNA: TGCGCCAGCAGCGAACAGGGCTACGAGCAGTACTTC. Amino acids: CASSEQGYEQYF.

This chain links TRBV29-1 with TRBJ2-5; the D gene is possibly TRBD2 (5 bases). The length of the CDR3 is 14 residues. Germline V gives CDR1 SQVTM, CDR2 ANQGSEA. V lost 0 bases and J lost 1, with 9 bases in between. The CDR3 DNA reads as TGCAGCGTTGAAGAAAGGCGGGCCCAAGAGACCCAGTACTTC. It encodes CSVEERRAQETQYF.

The CDR3 bases are TGTGCCAGCAGCGTAGCGGCAGCCGACTATGGCTACACCTTC. Amino acid sequence: CASSVAAADYGYTF. V gene TRBV9 combines with J gene TRBJ1-2; no definite D call. There are 14 residues in the CDR3. Between the trimmed V and J ends, which lost 0 bases and 3 bases, there was a span of 9 bases. CDR1 is SGDLS, CDR2 YYNGEE, per germline.

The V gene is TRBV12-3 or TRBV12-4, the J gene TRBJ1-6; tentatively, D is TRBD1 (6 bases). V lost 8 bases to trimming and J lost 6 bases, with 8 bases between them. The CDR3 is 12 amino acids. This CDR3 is CASAGVNSPLHF. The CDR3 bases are TGTGCCAGCGCAGGGGTTAATTCACCCCTCCACTTT.

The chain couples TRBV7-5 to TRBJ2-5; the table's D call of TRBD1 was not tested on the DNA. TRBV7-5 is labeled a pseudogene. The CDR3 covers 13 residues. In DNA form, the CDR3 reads TGTGTCAGAACCTTTCACAGGGTCGAGACCCAGTACTTC. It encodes CVRTFHRVETQYF.

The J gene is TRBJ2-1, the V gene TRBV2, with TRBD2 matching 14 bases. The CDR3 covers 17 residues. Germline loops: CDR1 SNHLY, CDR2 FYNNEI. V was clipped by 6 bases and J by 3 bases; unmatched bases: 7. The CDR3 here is CASSSTSGRARYNEQFF. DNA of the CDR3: TGTGCCAGCAGCTCGACTAGCGGGAGGGCCCGCTACAATGAGCAGTTCTTC. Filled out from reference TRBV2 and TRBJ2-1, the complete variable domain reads EPEVTQTPSHQVTQMGQEVILRCVPISNHLYFYWYRQILGQKVEFLVSFYNNEISEKSEIFDDQFSVERPDGSNFTLKIRSTKLEDSAMYFCASSSTSGRARYNEQFFGPGTRLTVL.

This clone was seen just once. CDR3 DNA sequence: TGTGCCATTTCCCCTCCAGGCTCCCTTAATGAAAAACTGTTTTTT. Protein product: CAISPPGSLNEKLFF. The chain has TRBV28 and TRBJ1-4; D unclear. The CDR3 consists of 15 residues. The V gene lost 10 bases and the J gene lost 4 bases, with 19 bases spanning the gap. Germline values: CDR1 MDHEN, CDR2 SYDVKM.

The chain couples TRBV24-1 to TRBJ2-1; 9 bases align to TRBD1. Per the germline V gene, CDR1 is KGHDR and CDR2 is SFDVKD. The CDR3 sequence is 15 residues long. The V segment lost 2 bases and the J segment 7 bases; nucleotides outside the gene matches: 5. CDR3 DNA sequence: TGTGCCACCAGTGATTCCGGACAGGGGAGAAATGAGCAGTTCTTC. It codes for CATSDSGQGRNEQFF.

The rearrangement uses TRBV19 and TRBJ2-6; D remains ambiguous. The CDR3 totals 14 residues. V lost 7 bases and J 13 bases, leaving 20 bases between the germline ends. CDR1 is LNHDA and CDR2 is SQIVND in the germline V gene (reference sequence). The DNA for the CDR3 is TGTGCCAGTACCCCAGGATCACTTCTAGGAGTCCTGACTTTC. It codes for CASTPGSLLGVLTF.